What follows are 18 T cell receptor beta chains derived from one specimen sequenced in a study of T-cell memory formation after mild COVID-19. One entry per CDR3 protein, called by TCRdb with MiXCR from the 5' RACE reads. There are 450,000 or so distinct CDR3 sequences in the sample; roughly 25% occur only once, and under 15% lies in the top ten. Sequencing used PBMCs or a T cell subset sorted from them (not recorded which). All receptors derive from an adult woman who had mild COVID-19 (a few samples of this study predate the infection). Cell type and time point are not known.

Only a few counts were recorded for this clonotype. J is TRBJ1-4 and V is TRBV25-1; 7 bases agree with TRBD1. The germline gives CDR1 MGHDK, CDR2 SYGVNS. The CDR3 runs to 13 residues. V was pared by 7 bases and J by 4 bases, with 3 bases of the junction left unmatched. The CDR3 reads CASNRDSNEKLFF. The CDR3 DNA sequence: TGTGCCAGCAACCGGGACAGTAATGAAAAACTGTTTTTT.

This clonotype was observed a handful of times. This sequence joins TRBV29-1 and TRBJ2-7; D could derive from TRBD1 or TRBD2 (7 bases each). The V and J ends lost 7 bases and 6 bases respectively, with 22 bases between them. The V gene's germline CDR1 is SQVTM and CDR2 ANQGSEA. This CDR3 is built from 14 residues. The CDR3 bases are TGCAGCGCGATCTCAGGGAGGGGGCCGGGCGAGCAGTACTTC. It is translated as CSAISGRGPGEQYF.

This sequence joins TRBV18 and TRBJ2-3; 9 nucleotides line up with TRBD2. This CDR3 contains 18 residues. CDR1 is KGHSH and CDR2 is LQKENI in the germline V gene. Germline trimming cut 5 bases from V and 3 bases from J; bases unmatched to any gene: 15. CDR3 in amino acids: CASSSLPNSGGFTDTQYF. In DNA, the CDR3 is TGTGCCAGCTCATCGCTTCCGAATAGCGGGGGATTTACAGATACGCAGTATTTT. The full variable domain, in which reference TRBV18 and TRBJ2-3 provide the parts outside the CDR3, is NAGVMQNPRHLVRRRGQEARLRCSPMKGHSHVYWYRQLPEEGLKFMVYLQKENIIDESGMPKERFSAEFPKEGPSILRIQQVVRGDSAAYFCASSSLPNSGGFTDTQYFGPGTRLTVL.

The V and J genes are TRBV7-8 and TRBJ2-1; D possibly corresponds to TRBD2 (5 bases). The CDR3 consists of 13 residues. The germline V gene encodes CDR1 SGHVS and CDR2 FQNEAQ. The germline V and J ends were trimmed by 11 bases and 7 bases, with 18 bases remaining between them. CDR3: CAGAERSPNEQFF. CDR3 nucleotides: TGTGCCGGCGCCGAGCGGTCCCCGAATGAGCAGTTCTTC.

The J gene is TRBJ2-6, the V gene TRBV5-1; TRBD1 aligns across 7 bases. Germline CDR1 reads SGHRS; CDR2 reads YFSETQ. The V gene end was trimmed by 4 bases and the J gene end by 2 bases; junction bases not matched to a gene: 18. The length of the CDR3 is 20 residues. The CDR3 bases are TGCGCCAGCAGCCGGGACAGTCCACTGCTAAGGGTCCCTGGGGCCAACGTCCTGACTTTC. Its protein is CASSRDSPLLRVPGANVLTF.

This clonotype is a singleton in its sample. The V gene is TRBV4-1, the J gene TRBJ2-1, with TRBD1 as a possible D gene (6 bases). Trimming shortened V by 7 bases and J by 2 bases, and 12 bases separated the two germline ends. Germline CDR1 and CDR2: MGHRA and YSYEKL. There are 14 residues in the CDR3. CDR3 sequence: CASTRQGTYNEQFF. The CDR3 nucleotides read TGCGCCAGCACCCGCCAGGGGACCTACAATGAGCAGTTCTTC.

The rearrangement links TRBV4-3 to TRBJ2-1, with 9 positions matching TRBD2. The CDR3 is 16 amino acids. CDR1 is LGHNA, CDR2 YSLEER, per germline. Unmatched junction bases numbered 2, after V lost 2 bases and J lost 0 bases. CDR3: CASSQSSGTSYNEQFF. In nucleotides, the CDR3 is TGCGCCAGCAGCCAATCTAGCGGGACCTCCTACAATGAGCAGTTCTTC.

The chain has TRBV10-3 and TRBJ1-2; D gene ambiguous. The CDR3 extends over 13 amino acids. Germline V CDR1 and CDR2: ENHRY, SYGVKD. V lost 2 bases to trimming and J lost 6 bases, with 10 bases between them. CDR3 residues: CAISEGQDHGYTF. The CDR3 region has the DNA TGTGCCATCAGTGAGGGCCAGGACCATGGCTACACCTTC.

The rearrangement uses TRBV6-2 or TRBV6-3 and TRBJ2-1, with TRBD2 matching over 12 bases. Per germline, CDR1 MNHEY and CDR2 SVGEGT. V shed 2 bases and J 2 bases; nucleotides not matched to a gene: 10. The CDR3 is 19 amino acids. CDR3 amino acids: CASSYPDSPSGRAYNEQFF. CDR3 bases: TGTGCCAGCAGTTACCCAGACTCTCCTAGCGGGAGGGCCTACAATGAGCAGTTCTTC.

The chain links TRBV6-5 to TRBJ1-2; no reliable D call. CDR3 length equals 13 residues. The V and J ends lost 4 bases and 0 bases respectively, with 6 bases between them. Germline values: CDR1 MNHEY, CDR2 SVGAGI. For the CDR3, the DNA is TGTGCCAGCAGTTCCAGGCCTAACTATGGCTACACCTTC. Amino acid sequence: CASSSRPNYGYTF.

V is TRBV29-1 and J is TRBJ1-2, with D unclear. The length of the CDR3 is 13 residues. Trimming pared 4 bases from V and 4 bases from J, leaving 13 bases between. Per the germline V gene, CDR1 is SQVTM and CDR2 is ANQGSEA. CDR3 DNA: TGCAGCGTTGGAGGAGGGTCAAGCTATGGCTACACCTTC. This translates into CSVGGGSSYGYTF. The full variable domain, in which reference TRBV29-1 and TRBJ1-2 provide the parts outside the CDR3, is SAVISQKPSRDICQRGTSLTIQCQVDSQVTMMFWYRQQPGQSLTLIATANQGSEATYESGFVIDKFPISRPNLTFSTLTVSNMSPEDSSIYLCSVGGGSSYGYTFGSGTRLTVV.

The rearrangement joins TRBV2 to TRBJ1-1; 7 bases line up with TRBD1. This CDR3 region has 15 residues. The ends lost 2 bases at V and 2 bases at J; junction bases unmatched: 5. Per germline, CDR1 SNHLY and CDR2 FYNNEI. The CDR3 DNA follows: TGTGCCAGCAGTGAATGGGACAGCCAAAACACTGAAGCTTTCTTT. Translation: CASSEWDSQNTEAFF.

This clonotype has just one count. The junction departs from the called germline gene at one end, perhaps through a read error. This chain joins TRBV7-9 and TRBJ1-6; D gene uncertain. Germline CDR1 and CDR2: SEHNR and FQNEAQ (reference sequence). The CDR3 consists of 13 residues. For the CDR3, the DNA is TGTGCCAGCATCTTAGATGGAAATTCACCCCTCCACTTT. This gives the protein CASILDGNSPLHF.

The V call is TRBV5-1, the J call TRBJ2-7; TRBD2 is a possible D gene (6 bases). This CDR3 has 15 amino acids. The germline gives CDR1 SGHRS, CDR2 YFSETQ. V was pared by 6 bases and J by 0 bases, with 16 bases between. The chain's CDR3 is CASKRDGGTSYEQYF. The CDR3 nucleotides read TGCGCCAGCAAGAGGGACGGGGGAACCTCCTACGAGCAGTACTTC.

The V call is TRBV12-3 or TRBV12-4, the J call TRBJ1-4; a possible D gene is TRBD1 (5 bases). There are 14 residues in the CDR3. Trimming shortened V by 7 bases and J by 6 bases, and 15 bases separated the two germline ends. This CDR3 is CASTKHRFHEKLFF. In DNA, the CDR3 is TGTGCCAGCACCAAACACAGGTTCCATGAAAAACTGTTTTTT.

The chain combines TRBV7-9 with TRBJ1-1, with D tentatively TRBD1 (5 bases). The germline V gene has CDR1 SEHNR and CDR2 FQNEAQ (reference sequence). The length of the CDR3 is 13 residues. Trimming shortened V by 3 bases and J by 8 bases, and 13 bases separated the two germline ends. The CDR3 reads CASSLDSGREAFF. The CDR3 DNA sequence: TGTGCCAGCAGCTTGGACTCGGGACGAGAAGCTTTCTTT.

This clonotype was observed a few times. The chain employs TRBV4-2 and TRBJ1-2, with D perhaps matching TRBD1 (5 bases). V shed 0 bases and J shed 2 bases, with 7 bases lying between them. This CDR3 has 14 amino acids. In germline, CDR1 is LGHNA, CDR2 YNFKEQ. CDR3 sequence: CASSQESGNYGYTF. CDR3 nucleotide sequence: TGTGCCAGCAGCCAAGAATCAGGGAACTATGGCTACACCTTC.

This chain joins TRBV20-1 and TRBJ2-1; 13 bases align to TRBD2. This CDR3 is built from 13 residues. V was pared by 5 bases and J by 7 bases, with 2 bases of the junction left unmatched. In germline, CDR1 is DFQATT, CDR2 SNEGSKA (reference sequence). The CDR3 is CSARTSGRNEQFF. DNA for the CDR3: TGCAGTGCTCGGACTAGCGGGAGAAATGAGCAGTTCTTC.